The 10 T cell receptor beta chains below were found in one sample sequenced in a study of control samples from healthy donors and cancer patients. Sequencing used immunoSEQ multiplex PCR; TCRdb keeps in-frame clones, though not all of them. This table holds 150,000 to 200,000 clones, 91% found once. The sample consisted of blood. The receptors here all came from a woman in her forties in good health.

V and J are TRBV11-2 and TRBJ2-1; 8 bases are a match to TRBD2. The V segment lost 6 bases and the J segment 8 bases; nucleotides outside the gene matches: 12. CDR3 length: 15 residues. Germline lookup yields CDR1 SGHAT and CDR2 FQNNGV. CDR3 coding DNA: TGTGCCAGCAGACCAGGGACTAGAGGGCCAGATGAGCAGTTCTTC. Its protein product is CASRPGTRGPDEQFF.

In DNA form, the CDR3 reads TGTGCCAGTAGCCAAGCGGGACTTGCCGAGCAGTACTTC. As protein: CASSQAGLAEQYF. The chain couples TRBV19 to TRBJ2-7; 7 bases agree with TRBD2. Germline CDR1 LNHDA, CDR2 SQIVND (reference sequence). The CDR3 runs to 13 residues. The V segment lost 6 bases and the J segment 6 bases; nucleotides outside the gene matches: 8.

The chain has TRBV3-1 (or the pseudogene TRBV3-2) and TRBJ1-4; D is undetermined. The length of the CDR3 is 13 residues. Germline V CDR1 and CDR2: LGHDT, YNNKEL (reference sequence). Trimming pared 2 bases from V and 0 bases from J, leaving 1 base between. The CDR3 spells CASSQTTNEKLFF. Written as DNA, the CDR3 is TGTGCCAGCAGCCAAACAACTAATGAAAAACTGTTTTTT.

The gene calls are TRBV12-5 and TRBJ2-3; 8 nucleotides line up with TRBD2. With V trimmed by 9 bases and J by 12 bases, 8 bases remained unmatched. The CDR3 covers 11 residues. Germline loops: CDR1 LGHNT, CDR2 FRNRAP. In DNA form, the CDR3 reads TGTGCTAGCTCGGGGGGGGCGAGCCAGTATTTT. As protein: CASSGGASQYF.

The rearrangement joins TRBV5-1 to TRBJ2-4, with 9 bases aligning to TRBD1. Germline values: CDR1 SGHRS, CDR2 YFSETQ. The V and J ends lost 4 bases and 7 bases, in that order; junction bases with no gene match: 6. The CDR3 spans 14 residues. This chain's CDR3 is CASSLRTGENIQYF. CDR3 coding DNA: TGCGCCAGCAGCCTAAGGACAGGGGAGAACATTCAGTACTTC.

The chain uses TRBV10-3 and TRBJ1-1; TRBD1 matches 9 bases. Germline values: CDR1 ENHRY, CDR2 SYGVKD. CDR3 length equals 13 residues. V dropped 5 bases and J dropped 10; count of bases not matched to a gene: 8. The CDR3 DNA reads TGTGCCATCAGTAGGACAGGGGCCGAGGGAGCTTTCTTT. Translation gives CAISRTGAEGAFF.

The V and J genes are TRBV6-1 and TRBJ1-3; D is unclear. The germline CDR1 and CDR2 sequences are MNHNS and SASEGT. The V end lost 2 bases, the J end lost 4 bases, and 12 bases lay between the germline ends. The length of the CDR3 is 15 residues. The CDR3 DNA follows: TGTGCCAGCAGTGAACTGCCCATGGGAGGAAACACCATATATTTT. It specifies CASSELPMGGNTIYF.

The chain has TRBV2 and TRBJ1-2, with D maybe TRBD1 (6 bases). Trimming pared 7 bases from V and 4 bases from J, leaving 16 bases between. The germline gives CDR1 SNHLY, CDR2 FYNNEI. This CDR3 has 14 amino acids. The chain's CDR3 is CASNERTALYGYTF. DNA of the CDR3: TGTGCCAGCAACGAACGGACAGCTCTCTATGGCTACACCTTC.

The V gene is TRBV18, the J gene TRBJ1-1; 7 bases map to TRBD1. Germline V gene lookup returns CDR1 KGHSH and CDR2 LQKENI. The length of the CDR3 is 14 residues. With 2 bases clipped from V and 3 bases from J, the junction kept 3 bases outside the gene matches. The CDR3 DNA sequence: TGTGCCAGCTCACCATCGACAGGGCACACTGAAGCTTTCTTT. This translates into CASSPSTGHTEAFF.

The rearrangement links TRBV11-2 to TRBJ1-1; D is possibly TRBD1 (6 bases). CDR3 length: 16 amino acids. Germline V gives CDR1 SGHAT, CDR2 FQNNGV. V lost 1 base, J lost 1 base, and 13 bases lay in between. CDR3 region: CASSLANRVGNTEAFF. CDR3 in DNA: TGTGCCAGCAGCTTAGCGAACAGGGTTGGGAACACTGAAGCTTTCTTT.